These 4 T cell receptor beta chains originate from one sample sequenced in a study of cytomegalovirus exposure and HLA in healthy donors. The PCR ran on 60 Vbeta and 13 Jbeta primers. Data came from immunoSEQ multiplex PCR; TCRdb stores just in-frame clones and leaves some out. The data show 99,000 or so clones, over 75% seen once. The sample comprised PBMCs. Every receptor here comes from a man aged 60-69 years in good health and CMV-seropositive.

The chain links TRBV11-2 to TRBJ2-7, with TRBD2 identical over 8 bases. This CDR3 has 15 amino acids. Trimming removed 0 bases from V and 2 bases from J; junction bases left unmatched: 3. Looked up from germline, CDR1 is SGHAT and CDR2 is FQNNGV. The CDR3 sequence is CASSLDRGGTYEQYF. For the CDR3, the DNA is TGTGCCAGCAGCTTAGATCGGGGGGGGACCTACGAGCAGTACTTC.

V and J are TRBV19 and TRBJ2-4; 9 bases are a match to TRBD1. The J segment lost 7 bases and the V segment lost 7 bases, leaving 8 bases of the junction unmatched. Germline lookup yields CDR1 LNHDA and CDR2 SQIVND (reference sequence). The CDR3 extends over 14 amino acids. For the CDR3, the DNA is TGTGCCAGTATCGAAACAGGGGGCAAGAACATTCAGTACTTC. Translated: CASIETGGKNIQYF.

The chain has TRBV15 and TRBJ2-1, with TRBD2 as a possible D gene (5 bases). V lost 1 base, J lost 10 bases, and 5 bases lay in between. The CDR3 length is 11 residues. Germline lookup yields CDR1 LNHNV and CDR2 YYDKDF (reference sequence). CDR3 sequence (DNA): TGTGCCACCAGCAGAGGAGGGGAGCAGTTCTTC. Protein: CATSRGGEQFF. The entire variable domain, with the rest obtained from reference TRBV15 and TRBJ2-1, is as follows: DAMVIQNPRYQVTQFGKPVTLSCSQTLNHNVMYWYQQKSSQAPKLLFHYYDKDFNNEADTPDNFQSRRPNTSFCFLDIRSPGLGDTAMYLCATSRGGEQFFGPGTRLTVL.

The gene calls are TRBV6-1 and TRBJ2-7, with D perhaps TRBD2 (6 bases). The CDR3 contains 14 residues. Germline V gene sequence: CDR1 MNHNS, CDR2 SASEGT. V was trimmed by 6 bases and J by 0 bases, leaving 12 bases between them. CDR3 residues: CASRIGRSSYEQYF. The CDR3 DNA sequence: TGTGCCAGCAGGATAGGGAGGTCCTCCTACGAGCAGTACTTC.